This T cell receptor beta chain is from a study of cytotoxic CD8 clonotypes in ibrutinib-treated CLL (dated by TCRdb to 2020 to 2023). With respect to the entire study: The cohort included more than 14 treatment-naive and fewer than 12 relapsed/refractory patients; about 17 were IGHV unmutated. Partial responses were observed in some 24 patients and complete responses in 2; after a median follow-up of 68 months, remission was maintained in approximately 15 patients and progression was observed in approximately twelve. Response samples were obtained after a median of around eleven months of treatment, with a range of about 6 to 36 months. Samples averaged roughly 260,000 productive templates and more than 85,000 productive rearrangements. Of the roughly 81 people in the trial, about 27 had longitudinal samples available. Cryopreserved peripheral blood mononuclear cells were collected at three points: before therapy, at response, and at either sustained remission or disease progression. All remission and progressive disease samples were collected while patients were still receiving ibrutinib.

Overall study outcomes, separate from this receptor: An increase in clonality was observed at ibrutinib response, with clonality remaining stable during sustained remission and falling back toward baseline at progression. Sampling times were not matched between patients in sustained remission and patients whose disease was progressing, and lymph node repertoires were not examined. Public clonotypes were rare and either contracted or stayed stable during treatment, and the rise in clonality at ibrutinib response reflected the expansion of private clonotypes. Baseline clonality exceeded that of age-matched healthy donors and correlated strongly with circulating CD8+ T-cell counts.

For TCR beta library preparation, approximately 2 micrograms of genomic DNA were extracted from the cryopreserved PBMCs. High-throughput TCR beta sequencing was performed on longitudinal blood samples from CLL patients receiving ibrutinib monotherapy. The patients took part in an open-label, single-center phase 2 trial of ibrutinib monotherapy. Each clonotype received, on average, about 10x coverage in deep resolution sequencing performed on a MiSeq, where the target depth lay between 1 in 1 million and 1 in 200,000 T cells. The immunoSEQ hsTCRB Kit was used to generate the TCR beta libraries. For the original study's pipeline: Data were analyzed with ImmunoSEQ Data Assistant and ImmunoSEQ Analyzer, with V, D and J genes assigned per IMGT definitions. Clonality, which ranges from 0 to 1, was calculated as one minus the normalized Shannon entropy of productive rearrangement frequencies. Only overrepresented clonotypes making up at least 0.05% of the repertoire of each patient were included in the public clonotype analysis. Repertoires from about a dozen age-matched healthy donors in immuneACCESS were used as clonality controls. Entries here come from immuneACCESS through TCRdb and include only in-frame sequences with V and J called. Some clones fail to appear in such tables; in the studies checked, an unresolved V gene covers under half of the shortfall, and the cause of the remainder is unknown. That table gives V, J and clone size, and the DNA gave D and trimming. This sample comprises 300,000 or so clones, roughly 71% of them detected only once. Jointly, the top ten make up roughly 6.8% of the sample.

This clone was observed a single time. There is no known antigen for this receptor. Per-base quality was not reported, and no clone a single base away is much larger than it. V was cut back by 4 bases and J by 2 bases, leaving a gap of 7 bases between them. Measured from the cysteine to the phenylalanine, the CDR3 is 13 residues long. The entry retains the CDR3 DNA only, 39 bases that are in frame from base 1. CDR1 and CDR2, per the germline V gene (reference sequence), are SEHNR and FQNEAQ. The sequencing used PBMCs, collected after 36 months of ibrutinib treatment. The chain is encoded by TRBV7-9 joined to TRBJ2-3; the D segment could be TRBD1, given 5 matching bases. The sequence was obtained from a human donor with chronic lymphocytic leukemia. Read as DNA, the sequence is TGTGCCAGCAGCTCGACAGACACAGATACGCAGTATTTT. This sequence encodes CASSSTDTDTQYF.